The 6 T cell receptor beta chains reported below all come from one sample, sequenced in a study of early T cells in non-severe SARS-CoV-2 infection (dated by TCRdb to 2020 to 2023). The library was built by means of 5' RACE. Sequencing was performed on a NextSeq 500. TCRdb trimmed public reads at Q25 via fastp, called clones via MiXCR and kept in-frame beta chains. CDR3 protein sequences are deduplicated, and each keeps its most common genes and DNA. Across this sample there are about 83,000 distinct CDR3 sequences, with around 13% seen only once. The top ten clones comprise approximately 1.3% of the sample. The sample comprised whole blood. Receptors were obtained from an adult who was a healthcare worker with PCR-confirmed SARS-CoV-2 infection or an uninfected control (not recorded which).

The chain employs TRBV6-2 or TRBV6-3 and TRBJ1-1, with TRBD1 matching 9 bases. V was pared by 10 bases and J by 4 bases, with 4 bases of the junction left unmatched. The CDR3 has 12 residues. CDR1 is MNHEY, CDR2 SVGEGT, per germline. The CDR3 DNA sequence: TGTGCCATTAAGACAGGGGGCACTGAAGCTTTCTTT. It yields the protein CAIKTGGTEAFF.

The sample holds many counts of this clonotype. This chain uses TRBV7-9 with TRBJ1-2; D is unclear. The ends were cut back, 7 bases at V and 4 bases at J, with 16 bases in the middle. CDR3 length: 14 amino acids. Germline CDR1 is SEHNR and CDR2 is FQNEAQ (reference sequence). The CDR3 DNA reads TGTGCCAGCACCAGCTCCTTTTTGGGCTATGGCTACACCTTC. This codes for CASTSSFLGYGYTF. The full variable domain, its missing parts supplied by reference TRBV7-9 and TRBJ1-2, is DTGVSQNPRHKITKRGQNVTFRCDPISEHNRLYWYRQTLGQGPEFLTYFQNEAQLEKSRLLSDRFSAERPKGSFSTLEIQRTEQGDSAMYLCASTSSFLGYGYTFGSGTRLTVV.

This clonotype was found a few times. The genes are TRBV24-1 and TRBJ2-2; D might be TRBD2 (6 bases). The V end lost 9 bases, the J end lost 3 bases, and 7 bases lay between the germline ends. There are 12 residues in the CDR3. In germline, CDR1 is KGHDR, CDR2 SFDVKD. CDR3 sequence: CATGGYTGELFF. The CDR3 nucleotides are TGTGCCACCGGGGGGTACACCGGGGAGCTGTTTTTT.

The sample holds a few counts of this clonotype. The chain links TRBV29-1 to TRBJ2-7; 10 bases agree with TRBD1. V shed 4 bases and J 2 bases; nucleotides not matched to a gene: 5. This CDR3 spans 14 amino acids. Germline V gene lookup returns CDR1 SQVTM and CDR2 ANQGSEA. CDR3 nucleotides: TGCAGCGTTGGGGTAGACAGGGGGCCCTACGAGCAGTACTTC. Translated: CSVGVDRGPYEQYF.

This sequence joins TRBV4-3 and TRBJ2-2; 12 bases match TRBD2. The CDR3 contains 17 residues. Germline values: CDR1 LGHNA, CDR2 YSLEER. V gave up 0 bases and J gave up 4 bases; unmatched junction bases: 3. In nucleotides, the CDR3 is TGCGCCAGCAGCCAAGATGCTAGCGGGGGGGTCACCGGGGAGCTGTTTTTT. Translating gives CASSQDASGGVTGELFF.

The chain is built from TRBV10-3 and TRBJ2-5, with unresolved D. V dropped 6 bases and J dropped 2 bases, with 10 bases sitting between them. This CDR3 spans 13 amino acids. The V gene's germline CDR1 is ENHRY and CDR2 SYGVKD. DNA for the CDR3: TGTGCCATCAGGGGTGCAGCGCAAGAGACCCAGTACTTC. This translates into CAIRGAAQETQYF.